The 19 T cell receptor beta chains reported below all come from one sample, sequenced in a study of control samples from healthy donors and cancer patients. Assay used: immunoSEQ multiplex PCR; TCRdb lists only in-frame clones, some missing. The table shows about 120,000 clones, with roughly 88% occurring only once. Sequences were obtained from blood. The source is a man aged 35-49 years in good health.

The table lists this clone with a count of one. The V call is TRBV12-3 or TRBV12-4, the J call TRBJ1-2; D unresolved. Trimming cost V 5 bases and J 2 bases, with 9 bases left between them. There are 13 residues in the CDR3. The DNA of the CDR3 is TGTGCCAGCAGTCCCGATTTGAACTATGGCTACACCTTC. As protein: CASSPDLNYGYTF.

The rearrangement uses TRBV12-3 or TRBV12-4 and TRBJ2-7; D possibly matches TRBD1 or TRBD2 (5 bases each). The CDR3 sequence is 11 residues long. V shed 9 bases and J shed 4 bases, with 10 bases lying between them. The chain's CDR3 is CASGTYYEQYF. For the CDR3, the DNA is TGTGCCAGTGGGACCTATTACGAGCAGTACTTC.

The chain joins TRBV5-1 to TRBJ2-3, with a weak D call TRBD2 (5 bases). The CDR3 extends over 15 amino acids. Looked up from germline, CDR1 is SGHRS and CDR2 is YFSETQ. V lost 3 bases to trimming and J lost 0 bases, with 11 bases between them. CDR3 sequence reads: CASSYGLPSTDTQYF. In DNA form, the CDR3 reads TGCGCCAGCAGCTACGGACTCCCTAGCACAGATACGCAGTATTTT. Complete variable domain (other parts from reference TRBV5-1 and TRBJ2-3): KAGVTQTPRYLIKTRGQQVTLSCSPISGHRSVSWYQQTPGQGLQFLFEYFSETQRNKGNFPGRFSGRQFSNSRSEMNVSTLELGDSALYLCASSYGLPSTDTQYFGPGTRLTVL.

J is TRBJ2-6 and V is TRBV27; D gene ambiguous. This CDR3 is built from 14 residues. Trimming cost V 6 bases and J 0 bases, with 6 bases left between them. Germline V CDR1 and CDR2: MNHEY, SMNVEV (reference sequence). CDR3 amino acids: CASRANSGANVLTF. Here the CDR3 DNA reads TGTGCCAGCAGGGCAAACTCTGGGGCCAACGTCCTGACTTTC.

The gene calls are TRBV6-1 and TRBJ1-2; 8 nucleotides line up with TRBD1. This CDR3 is built from 15 residues. Germline CDR1 reads MNHNS; CDR2 reads SASEGT. Trimming removed 3 bases from V and 3 bases from J; junction bases left unmatched: 6. CDR3: CASSEGTGFYYGYTF. The CDR3 coding sequence is TGTGCCAGCAGTGAGGGGACAGGATTCTACTATGGCTACACCTTC.

The CDR3 spells CASSPSGGPVETQYF. The CDR3 bases are TGTGCCAGCAGCCCCAGCGGGGGGCCGGTGGAGACCCAGTACTTC. This chain joins TRBV7-2 and TRBJ2-5; 9 bases align to TRBD2. There are 15 residues in the CDR3. Germline assignment: CDR1 SGHTA and CDR2 FQGNSA. With 5 bases clipped from V and 5 bases from J, the junction kept 9 bases outside the gene matches.

The V gene is TRBV11-3, the J gene TRBJ2-7; 9 bases match TRBD1. Trimming took 1 base from V and 6 from J; bases not matched to a gene: 4. Germline V gives CDR1 SGHNT, CDR2 YENEEA. This CDR3 is built from 14 residues. The CDR3 spells CASSLATGGFEQYF. Written as DNA, the CDR3 is TGTGCCAGCAGCTTAGCCACAGGGGGCTTCGAGCAGTACTTC.

The chain recombines TRBV4-3 with TRBJ1-4, with D possibly matching TRBD1 (5 bases). Germline CDR1 reads LGHNA; CDR2 reads YSLEER. V was clipped by 4 bases and J by 5 bases, with 17 bases between them. CDR3 length: 16 amino acids. CDR3 sequence reads: CASSRTLGPTNEKLFF. CDR3 in DNA: TGCGCCAGCAGCCGGACCCTGGGACCGACAAATGAAAAACTGTTTTTT.

This chain joins TRBV6-1 and TRBJ1-2, with no clear D. CDR1 MNHNS and CDR2 SASEGT come from the germline V gene. This CDR3 has 10 amino acids. The V end lost 3 bases, the J end lost 6 bases, and 2 bases lay between the germline ends. The CDR3 region is CASSDDGYTF. CDR3 nucleotide sequence: TGTGCCAGCAGTGACGATGGCTACACCTTC.

The DNA for the CDR3 is TGCGCCAGCAGATCTCAGACAGCTAACAATTCACCCCTCCACTTT. It specifies CASRSQTANNSPLHF. This rearrangement joins TRBV5-1 to TRBJ1-6; weak D call: TRBD1 (5 bases). This CDR3 region has 15 residues. Germline CDR1 and CDR2: SGHRS and YFSETQ. Trimming pared 5 bases from V and 7 bases from J, leaving 16 bases between.

This chain joins TRBV25-1 and TRBJ2-1; 10 bases map to TRBD2. The V and J ends lost 3 bases and 3 bases, in that order; junction bases with no gene match: 5. Germline CDR1 and CDR2: MGHDK and SYGVNS. The CDR3 length is 16 residues. This CDR3 is CASSDRLAGGYNEQFF. The CDR3 DNA follows: TGTGCCAGCAGTGACAGGTTAGCGGGGGGCTACAATGAGCAGTTCTTC.

The chain links TRBV9 to TRBJ1-1; D possibly corresponds to TRBD1 (5 bases). This CDR3 has 17 amino acids. Germline V lookup: CDR1 SGDLS, CDR2 YYNGEE. V shed 0 bases and J shed 5 bases, with 20 bases lying between them. The CDR3 sequence: CASSVGGRTAGETEAFF. CDR3 nucleotides: TGTGCCAGCAGCGTAGGTGGCAGGACCGCGGGGGAAACTGAAGCTTTCTTT.

This CDR3 is CASRATGYEQYF. The CDR3 region has the DNA TGTGCCAGCAGGGCTACCGGCTACGAGCAGTACTTC. This chain uses TRBV12-3 or TRBV12-4 with TRBJ2-7; D gene uncertain. V shed 6 bases and J shed 3 bases, with 9 bases lying between them. This CDR3 comprises 12 residues.

This chain connects TRBV24-1 to TRBJ1-5; no clear D. Germline CDR1 reads KGHDR; CDR2 reads SFDVKD. The CDR3 is made up of 12 amino acids. V lost 6 bases to trimming and J lost 7 bases, with 9 bases between them. CDR3 DNA sequence: TGTGCCACCAGTCAAGGGCGACAGCCCCAGCATTTT. Translating it yields CATSQGRQPQHF.

V usage is TRBV19 and J usage is TRBJ2-1; 11 nucleotides agree with TRBD2. The junction had 3 bases not matched to a gene; V was cut back by 5 bases and J by 6 bases. Germline-derived CDR1 and CDR2 are LNHDA and SQIVND (reference sequence). The CDR3 extends over 14 amino acids. CDR3 coding DNA: TGTGCCAGTAGTGATAGCGGGGGGGCCAATGAGCAGTTCTTC. Protein sequence: CASSDSGGANEQFF.

V usage is TRBV6-2 or TRBV6-3 and J usage is TRBJ2-7; TRBD2 is a possible D gene (5 bases). Germline CDR1 is MNHEY and CDR2 is SVGEGT. The CDR3 totals 14 residues. Trimming removed 8 bases at V and 3 bases at J, with 17 bases between. CDR3 loop: CASCRGSGSYEQYF. The CDR3 nucleotides read TGTGCCAGCTGCCGAGGGAGCGGAAGCTACGAGCAGTACTTC.

This chain connects TRBV7-2 to TRBJ1-2, with unresolved D. V was trimmed by 5 bases and J by 7 bases, leaving 14 bases between them. From germline, CDR1 is SGHTA and CDR2 FQGNSA. The CDR3 covers 13 residues. Here the CDR3 DNA reads TGTGCCAGCAGCAGTACGAGGTCCGTTGGCTACACCTTC. Protein: CASSSTRSVGYTF.

The V gene is TRBV19, the J gene TRBJ2-1; 9 bases agree with TRBD2. The germline gives CDR1 LNHDA, CDR2 SQIVND (reference sequence). The CDR3 consists of 17 residues. With V trimmed by 0 bases and J by 5 bases, 8 bases remained unmatched. CDR3 amino acids: CASSIDPAGGWDNEQFF. The CDR3 DNA follows: TGTGCCAGTAGTATAGATCCAGCGGGGGGCTGGGACAATGAGCAGTTCTTC.

The CDR3 loop is CASSLGISVITGELFF. Here the CDR3 DNA reads TGTGCCAGCAGCTTAGGGATTAGCGTAATCACCGGGGAGCTGTTTTTT. This rearrangement joins TRBV7-9 to TRBJ2-2; a weak D match, TRBD2 (5 bases). Trimming shortened V by 1 base and J by 4 bases, and 13 bases separated the two germline ends. Germline V gene sequence: CDR1 SEHNR, CDR2 FQNEAQ (reference sequence). This CDR3 region has 16 residues.